The sequence of this T cell receptor beta chain was determined in a study of metastatic and nonmetastatic thyroid tumors. Each patient came to thyroid surgery without any prior treatment (of any kind). Using MiXCR, TCRdb reanalyzed the PCR reads. This sample yields about 49,000 clones, of which about 4.3% are seen a single time; over 9% belongs to the top ten. Per the germline V gene, CDR1 is MNHNS and CDR2 is SASEGT. V lost 3 bases, J lost 6 bases, and 10 bases lay in between. The CDR3 sequence is 13 residues long. A few counts support this clone. This clonotype originated in a female donor with papillary thyroid cancer or a benign thyroid nodule (not recorded which). Some clones in this sample may be carry-over from other donors' samples. The sequenced sample was blood. The genes are TRBV6-1 and TRBJ2-3; the D gene is possibly TRBD1 (6 bases). The CDR3 DNA sequence: TGTGCCAGCAGTGAGGGGGCCGGTGATACGCAGTATTTT. It codes for CASSEGAGDTQYF.